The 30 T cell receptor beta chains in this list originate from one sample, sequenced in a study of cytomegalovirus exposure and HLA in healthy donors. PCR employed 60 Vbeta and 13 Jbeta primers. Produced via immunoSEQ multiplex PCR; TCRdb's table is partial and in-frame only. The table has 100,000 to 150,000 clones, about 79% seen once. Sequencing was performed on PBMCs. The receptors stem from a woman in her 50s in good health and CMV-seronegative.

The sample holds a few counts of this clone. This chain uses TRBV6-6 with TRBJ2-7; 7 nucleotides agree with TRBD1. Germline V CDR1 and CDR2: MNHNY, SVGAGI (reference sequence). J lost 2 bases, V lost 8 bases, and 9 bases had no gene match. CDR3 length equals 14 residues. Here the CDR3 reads CASQLGTAPYEQYF. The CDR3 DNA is TGTGCCAGCCAACTTGGGACAGCACCCTACGAGCAGTACTTC.

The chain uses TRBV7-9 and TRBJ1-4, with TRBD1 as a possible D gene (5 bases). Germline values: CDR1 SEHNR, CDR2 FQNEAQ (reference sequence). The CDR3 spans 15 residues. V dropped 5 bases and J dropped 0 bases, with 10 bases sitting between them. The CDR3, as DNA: TGTGCCAGCAGCCGGACACTCACAACTAATGAAAAACTGTTTTTT. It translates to CASSRTLTTNEKLFF. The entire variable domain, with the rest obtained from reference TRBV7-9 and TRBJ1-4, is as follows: DTGVSQNPRHKITKRGQNVTFRCDPISEHNRLYWYRQTLGQGPEFLTYFQNEAQLEKSRLLSDRFSAERPKGSFSTLEIQRTEQGDSAMYLCASSRTLTTNEKLFFGSGTQLSVL.

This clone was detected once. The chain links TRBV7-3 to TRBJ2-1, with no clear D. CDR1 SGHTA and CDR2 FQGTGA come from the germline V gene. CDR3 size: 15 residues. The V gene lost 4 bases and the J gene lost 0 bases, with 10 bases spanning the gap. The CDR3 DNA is TGTGCCAGCAGCTCACTACCGAGCTCCTACAATGAGCAGTTCTTC. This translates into CASSSLPSSYNEQFF.

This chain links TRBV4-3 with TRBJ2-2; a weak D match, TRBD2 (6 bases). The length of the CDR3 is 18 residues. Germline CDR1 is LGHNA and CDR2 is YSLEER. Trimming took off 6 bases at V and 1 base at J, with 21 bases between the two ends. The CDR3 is CASSQSSVAGMNTGELFF. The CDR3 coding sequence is TGCGCCAGCAGTCAAAGTAGTGTTGCGGGGATGAACACCGGGGAGCTGTTTTTT.

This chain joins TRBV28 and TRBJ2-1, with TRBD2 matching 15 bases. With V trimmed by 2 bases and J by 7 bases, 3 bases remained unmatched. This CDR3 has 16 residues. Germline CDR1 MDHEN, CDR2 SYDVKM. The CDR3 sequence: CASSLGLAGGPNEQFF. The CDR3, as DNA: TGTGCCAGCAGTTTAGGACTAGCGGGAGGGCCAAATGAGCAGTTCTTC.

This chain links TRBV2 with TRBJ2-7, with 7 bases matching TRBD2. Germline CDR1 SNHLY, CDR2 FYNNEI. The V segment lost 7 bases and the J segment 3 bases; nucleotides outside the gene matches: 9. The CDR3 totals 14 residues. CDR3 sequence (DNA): TGTGCCAGCACCGCCGGACTAGGGATCTACGAGCAGTACTTC. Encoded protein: CASTAGLGIYEQYF. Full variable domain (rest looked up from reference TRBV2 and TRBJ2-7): EPEVTQTPSHQVTQMGQEVILRCVPISNHLYFYWYRQILGQKVEFLVSFYNNEISEKSEIFDDQFSVERPDGSNFTLKIRSTKLEDSAMYFCASTAGLGIYEQYFGPGTRLTVT.

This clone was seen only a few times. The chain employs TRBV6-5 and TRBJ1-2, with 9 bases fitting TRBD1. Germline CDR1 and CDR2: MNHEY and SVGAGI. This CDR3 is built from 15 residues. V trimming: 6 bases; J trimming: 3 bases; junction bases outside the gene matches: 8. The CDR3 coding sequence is TGTGCCAGCAGCCCTCGACAGGGGGTATACTATGGCTACACCTTC. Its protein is CASSPRQGVYYGYTF.

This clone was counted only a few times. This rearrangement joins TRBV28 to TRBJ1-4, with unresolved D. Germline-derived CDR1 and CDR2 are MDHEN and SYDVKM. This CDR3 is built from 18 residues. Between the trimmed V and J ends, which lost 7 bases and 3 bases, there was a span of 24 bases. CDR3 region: CASTQPTASGLSNEKLFF. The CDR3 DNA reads TGTGCCAGCACCCAACCCACTGCGTCAGGCTTATCTAATGAAAAACTGTTTTTT. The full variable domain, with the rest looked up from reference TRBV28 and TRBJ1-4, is DVKVTQSSRYLVKRTGEKVFLECVQDMDHENMFWYRQDPGLGLRLIYFSYDVKMKEKGDIPEGYSVSREKKERFSLILESASTNQTSMYLCASTQPTASGLSNEKLFFGSGTQLSVL.

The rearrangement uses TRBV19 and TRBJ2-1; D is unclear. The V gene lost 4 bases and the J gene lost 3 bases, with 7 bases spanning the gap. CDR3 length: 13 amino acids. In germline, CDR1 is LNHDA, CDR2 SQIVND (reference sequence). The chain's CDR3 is CASSTGVYNEQFF. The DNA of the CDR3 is TGTGCCAGTAGTACAGGCGTCTACAATGAGCAGTTCTTC.

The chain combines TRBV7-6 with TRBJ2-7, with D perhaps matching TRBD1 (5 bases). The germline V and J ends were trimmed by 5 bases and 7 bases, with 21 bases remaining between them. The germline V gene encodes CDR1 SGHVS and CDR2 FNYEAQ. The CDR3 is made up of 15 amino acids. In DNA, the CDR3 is TGTGCCAGCAGCCCCCGGAGCAGGGTCCCTTGGGAGCAGTACTTC. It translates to CASSPRSRVPWEQYF. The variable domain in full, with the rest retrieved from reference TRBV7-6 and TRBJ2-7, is GAGVSQSPRYKVTKRGQDVALRCDPISGHVSLYWYRQALGQGPEFLTYFNYEAQQDKSGLPNDRFSAERPEGSISTLTIQRTEQRDSAMYRCASSPRSRVPWEQYFGPGTRLTVT.

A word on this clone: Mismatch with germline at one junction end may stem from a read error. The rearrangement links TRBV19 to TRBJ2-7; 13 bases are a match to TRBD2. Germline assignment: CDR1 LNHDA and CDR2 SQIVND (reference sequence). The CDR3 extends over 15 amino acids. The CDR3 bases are TGTGCCAGTAGTCGGACTAGCGGGAGTTCCTCCGAGCAGTACTTC. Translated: CASSRTSGSSSEQYF.

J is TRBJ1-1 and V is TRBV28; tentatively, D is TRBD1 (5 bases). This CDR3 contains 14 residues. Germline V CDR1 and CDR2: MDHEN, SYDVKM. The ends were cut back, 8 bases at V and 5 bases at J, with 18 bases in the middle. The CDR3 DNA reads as TGTGCCAGCTCGGACGGGGGGAGGGATACTGAAGCTTTCTTT. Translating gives CASSDGGRDTEAFF.

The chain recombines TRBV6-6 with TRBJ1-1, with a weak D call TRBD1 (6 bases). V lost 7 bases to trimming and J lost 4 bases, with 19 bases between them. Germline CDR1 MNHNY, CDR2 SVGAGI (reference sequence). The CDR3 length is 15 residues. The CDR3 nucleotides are TGTGCCAGCACCCAGTCCCCGACAGGCTCCACTGAAGCTTTCTTT. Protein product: CASTQSPTGSTEAFF.

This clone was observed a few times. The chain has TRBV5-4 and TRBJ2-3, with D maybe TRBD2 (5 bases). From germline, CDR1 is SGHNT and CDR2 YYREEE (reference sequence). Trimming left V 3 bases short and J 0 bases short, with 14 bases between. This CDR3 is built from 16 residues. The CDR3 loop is CASSSGSGLSTDTQYF. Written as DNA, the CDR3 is TGTGCCAGCAGCTCCGGCTCTGGACTGAGCACAGATACGCAGTATTTT.

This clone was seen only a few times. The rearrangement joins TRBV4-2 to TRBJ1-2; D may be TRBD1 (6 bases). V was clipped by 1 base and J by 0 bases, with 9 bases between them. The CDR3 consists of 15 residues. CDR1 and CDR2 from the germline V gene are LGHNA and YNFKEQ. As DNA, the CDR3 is TGTGCCAGCAGCCAAGGACCAGGGGCTAACTATGGCTACACCTTC. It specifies CASSQGPGANYGYTF.

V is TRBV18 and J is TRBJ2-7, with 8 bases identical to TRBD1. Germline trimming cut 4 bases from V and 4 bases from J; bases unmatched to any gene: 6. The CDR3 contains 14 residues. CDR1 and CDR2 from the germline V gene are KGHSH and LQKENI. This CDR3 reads CASSLGQGPYEQYF. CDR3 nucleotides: TGTGCCAGCTCACTTGGACAGGGACCATACGAGCAGTACTTC.

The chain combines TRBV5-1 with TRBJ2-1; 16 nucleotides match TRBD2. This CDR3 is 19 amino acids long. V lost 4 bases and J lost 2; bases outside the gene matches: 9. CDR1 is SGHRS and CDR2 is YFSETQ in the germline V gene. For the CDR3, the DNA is TGCGCCAGCAGCCTCCCGGGACTAGCGGGAGGGTCTACCTACAATGAGCAGTTCTTC. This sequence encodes CASSLPGLAGGSTYNEQFF.

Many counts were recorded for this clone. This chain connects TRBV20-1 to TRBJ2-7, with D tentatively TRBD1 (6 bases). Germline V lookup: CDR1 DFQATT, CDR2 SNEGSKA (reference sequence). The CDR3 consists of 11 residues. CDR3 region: CSLRTVDEQYF. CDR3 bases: TGCTCCTTGAGGACAGTGGACGAGCAGTACTTC.

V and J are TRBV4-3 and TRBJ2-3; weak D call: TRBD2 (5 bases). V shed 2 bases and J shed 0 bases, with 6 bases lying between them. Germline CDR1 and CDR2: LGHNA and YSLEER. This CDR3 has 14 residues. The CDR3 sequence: CASSQLASTDTQYF. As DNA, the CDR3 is TGCGCCAGCAGCCAACTAGCTAGCACAGATACGCAGTATTTT.

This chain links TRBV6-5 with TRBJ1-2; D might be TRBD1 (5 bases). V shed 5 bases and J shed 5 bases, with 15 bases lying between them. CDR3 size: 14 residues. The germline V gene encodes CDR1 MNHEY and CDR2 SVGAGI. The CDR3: CASSEESGGYGYTF. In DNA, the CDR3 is TGTGCCAGCAGTGAAGAAAGTGGGGGGTATGGCTACACCTTC.

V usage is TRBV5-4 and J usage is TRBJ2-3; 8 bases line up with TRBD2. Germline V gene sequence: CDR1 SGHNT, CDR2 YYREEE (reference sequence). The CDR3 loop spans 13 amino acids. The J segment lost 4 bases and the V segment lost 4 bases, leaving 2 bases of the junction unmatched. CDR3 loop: CASSSGGADTQYF. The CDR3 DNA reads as TGTGCCAGCAGCAGCGGGGGCGCAGATACGCAGTATTTT.

The CDR3 protein is CASSFRLSYEQYF. The CDR3 DNA sequence: TGTGCCAGCAGTTTCCGCCTTAGCTACGAGCAGTACTTC. The chain links TRBV27 to TRBJ2-7; no clear D gene. Germline CDR1 reads MNHEY; CDR2 reads SMNVEV (reference sequence). The ends were cut back, 3 bases at V and 3 bases at J, with 9 bases in the middle. The CDR3 totals 13 residues.

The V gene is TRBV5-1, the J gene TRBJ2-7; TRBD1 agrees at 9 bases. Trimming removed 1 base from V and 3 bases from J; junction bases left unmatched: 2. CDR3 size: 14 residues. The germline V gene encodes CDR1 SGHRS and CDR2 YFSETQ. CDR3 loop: CASSLRGQGYEQYF. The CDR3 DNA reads TGCGCCAGCAGCTTGAGGGGACAGGGCTACGAGCAGTACTTC.

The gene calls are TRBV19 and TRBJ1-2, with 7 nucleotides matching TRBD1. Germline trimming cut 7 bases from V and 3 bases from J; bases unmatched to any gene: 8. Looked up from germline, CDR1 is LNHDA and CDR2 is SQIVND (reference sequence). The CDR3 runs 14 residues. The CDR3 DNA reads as TGTGCCAGTACCCCGGACAGGAGTGACTATGGCTACACCTTC. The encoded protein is CASTPDRSDYGYTF.

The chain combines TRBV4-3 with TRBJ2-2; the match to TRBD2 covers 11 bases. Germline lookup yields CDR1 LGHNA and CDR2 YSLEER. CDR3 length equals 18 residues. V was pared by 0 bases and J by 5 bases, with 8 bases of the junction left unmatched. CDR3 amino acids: CASSQELAGGRGTGELFF. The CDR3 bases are TGCGCCAGCAGCCAAGAGCTAGCGGGGGGAAGGGGGACCGGGGAGCTGTTTTTT.

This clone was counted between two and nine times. The CDR3 reads CASSFSETQYF. The CDR3 coding sequence is TGTGCCAGCAGCTTCTCGGAGACCCAGTACTTC. The genes are TRBV7-2 and TRBJ2-5; D remains unclear. With 3 bases removed from V and 5 bases from J, the gap between germline ends came to 4 bases. This CDR3 has 11 residues. CDR1 is SGHTA, CDR2 FQGNSA, per germline.

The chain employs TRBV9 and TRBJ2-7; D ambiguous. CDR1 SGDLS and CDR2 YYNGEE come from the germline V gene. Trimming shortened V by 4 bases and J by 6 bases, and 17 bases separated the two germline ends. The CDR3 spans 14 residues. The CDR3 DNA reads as TGTGCCAGCAGCCCCGGGTCGCAGCGTGGCGAGCAGTACTTC. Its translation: CASSPGSQRGEQYF.

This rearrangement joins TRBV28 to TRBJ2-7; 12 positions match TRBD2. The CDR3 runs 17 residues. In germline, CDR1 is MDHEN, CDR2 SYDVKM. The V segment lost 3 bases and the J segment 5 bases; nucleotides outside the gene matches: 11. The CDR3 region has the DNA TGTGCCAGCAGTTTGGGGGGGGCTAGCGGGAGGGCCAACGAGCAGTACTTC. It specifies CASSLGGASGRANEQYF. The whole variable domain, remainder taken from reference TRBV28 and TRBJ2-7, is DVKVTQSSRYLVKRTGEKVFLECVQDMDHENMFWYRQDPGLGLRLIYFSYDVKMKEKGDIPEGYSVSREKKERFSLILESASTNQTSMYLCASSLGGASGRANEQYFGPGTRLTVT.

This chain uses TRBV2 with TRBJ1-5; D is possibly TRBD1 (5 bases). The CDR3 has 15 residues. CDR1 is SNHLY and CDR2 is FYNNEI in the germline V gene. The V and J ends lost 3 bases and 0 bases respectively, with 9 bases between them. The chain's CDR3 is CASSEWGDSNQPQHF. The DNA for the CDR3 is TGTGCCAGCAGTGAGTGGGGGGATAGCAATCAGCCCCAGCATTTT.

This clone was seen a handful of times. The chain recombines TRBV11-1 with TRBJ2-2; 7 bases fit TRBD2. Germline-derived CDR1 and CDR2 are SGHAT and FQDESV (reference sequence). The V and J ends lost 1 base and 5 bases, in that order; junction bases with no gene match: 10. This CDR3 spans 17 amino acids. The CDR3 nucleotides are TGTGCCAGCAGCTTAGAAGCGGCGGGAGTGGGGACCGGGGAGCTGTTTTTT. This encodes CASSLEAAGVGTGELFF. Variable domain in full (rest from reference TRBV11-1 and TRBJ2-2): EAEVAQSPRYKITEKSQAVAFWCDPISGHATLYWYRQILGQGPELLVQFQDESVVDDSQLPKDRFSAERLKGVDSTLKIQPAELGDSAMYLCASSLEAAGVGTGELFFGEGSRLTVL.